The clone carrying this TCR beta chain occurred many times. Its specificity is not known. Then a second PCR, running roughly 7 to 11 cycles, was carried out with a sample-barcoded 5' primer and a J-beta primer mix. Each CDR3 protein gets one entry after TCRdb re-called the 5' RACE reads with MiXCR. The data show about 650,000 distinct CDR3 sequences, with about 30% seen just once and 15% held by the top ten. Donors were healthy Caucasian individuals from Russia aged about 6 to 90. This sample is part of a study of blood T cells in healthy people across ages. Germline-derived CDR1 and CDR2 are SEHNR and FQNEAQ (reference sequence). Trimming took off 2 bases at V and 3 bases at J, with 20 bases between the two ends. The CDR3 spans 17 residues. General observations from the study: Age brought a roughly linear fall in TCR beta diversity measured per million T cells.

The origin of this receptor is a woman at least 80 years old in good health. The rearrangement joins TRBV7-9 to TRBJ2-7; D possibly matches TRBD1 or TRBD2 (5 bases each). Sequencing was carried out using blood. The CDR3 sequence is CASSLLGRSGPLYEQYF. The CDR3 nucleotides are TGTGCCAGCAGCTTACTGGGACGGTCGGGACCCCTCTACGAGCAGTACTTC.